Listed below are T cell receptor beta chains from one sample, sequenced in a study of shared T cell receptors in the human thymus. Clones were read by immunoSEQ multiplex PCR, and TCRdb kept only the in-frame ones, dropping some. The repertoire holds 500,000 to 850,000 clones, around 87% seen once, with about 0.0094% in the top ten. Separately, the same data were catalogued under a study of human thymus T cells.

The sequenced sample consisted of thymocytes. The receptors were gathered from a boy under two years old with a congenital heart defect. CDR3s include the opening cysteine and the closing phenylalanine or tryptophan. Fields, in order: clone size, V gene, D gene, J gene, CDR3 protein, CDR3 DNA. The D gene is left open where the match is weak. Clone size appears in some rows only: once, few, many, or a class for an expanded clone.

.	TRBV28	.	TRBJ2-7	CASSPVGGYEQYF	TGTGCCAGCAGTCCCGTTGGGGGGTACGAGCAGTACTTC
.	TRBV18	TRBD1	TRBJ1-6	CASSEGRDRVENSPLHF	TGTGCCAGCTCAGAGGGTCGGGACAGGGTTGAGAATTCACCCCTCCACTTT
.	TRBV12-5	TRBD2	TRBJ2-7	CASGQSGTSGRRESYEQYF	TGTGCTAGTGGTCAGTCCGGGACTAGCGGGAGAAGAGAATCCTACGAGCAGTACTTC
few	TRBV5-1	.	TRBJ1-1	CASSSLVTNEGTEAFF	TGCGCCAGCAGCTCCTTGGTGACAAATGAAGGCACTGAAGCTTTCTTT
.	TRBV15	TRBD1	TRBJ2-3	CATSTRDRETDTQYF	TGTGCCACCAGCACTAGGGACAGGGAGACAGATACGCAGTATTTT
.	TRBV7-8	.	TRBJ2-5	CASSLGSGDQETQYF	TGTGCCAGCAGCTTAGGTTCGGGAGATCAAGAGACCCAGTACTTC
.	TRBV9	TRBD2	TRBJ2-7	CASSSGTSGSSRGSEQYF	TGTGCCAGCAGCTCCGGGACTAGCGGGAGTTCCAGAGGATCCGAGCAGTACTTC
.	TRBV11-2	TRBD1	TRBJ1-3	CASSSAGGTASGNTIYF	TGTGCCAGCAGCTCAGCCGGCGGGACAGCCTCTGGAAACACCATATATTTT
.	TRBV4-1	.	TRBJ2-5	CASSQSCQPRGQETQYF	TGCGCCAGCAGCCAAAGTTGTCAACCAAGGGGCCAAGAGACCCAGTACTTC
.	TRBV7-8	.	TRBJ1-5	CASSPTGQLSNQPQHF	TGTGCCAGCAGCCCCACCGGACAGCTTAGCAATCAGCCCCAGCATTTT
.	TRBV4-3	.	TRBJ2-1	CASSPKSLDRKQFF	TGCGCCAGCAGCCCCAAGAGCCTCGACAGAAAGCAGTTCTTC
.	TRBV5-6	TRBD1	TRBJ2-1	CASRFRDRPNEQFF	TGTGCCAGCAGATTCCGGGACAGGCCAAATGAGCAGTTCTTC
.	TRBV25-1	TRBD2	TRBJ2-1	CASHPRLAGFNEQFF	TGTGCCAGCCATCCCCGACTAGCGGGCTTCAATGAGCAGTTCTTC
.	TRBV30	.	TRBJ1-3	CAWSRLQARSGNTIYF	TGTGCCTGGAGCCGGCTACAGGCCCGCTCTGGAAACACCATATATTTT
.	TRBV29-1	.	TRBJ2-1	CSVLNGRDWNEQFF	TGCAGCGTTTTGAACGGGAGAGATTGGAATGAGCAGTTCTTC
.	TRBV28	.	TRBJ2-1	CASTPRDSYNEQFF	TGTGCCAGCACCCCACGGGACTCCTACAATGAGCAGTTCTTC
.	TRBV2	.	TRBJ1-2	CASSEGHFDGYTF	TGTGCCAGCAGTGAAGGGCATTTCGATGGCTACACCTTC
.	TRBV6-5	.	TRBJ1-2	CASSTRTAGYGYTF	TGTGCCAGCAGTACTCGGACAGCCGGCTACGGCTACACCTTC
.	TRBV5-6	.	TRBJ1-3	CASSRDRQVSGNTIYF	TGTGCCAGCAGCCGCGACAGGCAGGTCTCTGGAAACACCATATATTTT
.	TRBV6-1	.	TRBJ2-7	CASRENPRLDEQYF	TGTGCCAGCAGGGAAAACCCGCGACTAGACGAGCAGTACTTC
once	TRBV9	TRBD1	TRBJ2-5	CASSVGGTGGVEETQYF	TGTGCCAGCAGCGTAGGAGGGACAGGGGGGGTTGAGGAGACCCAGTACTTC
.	TRBV6-1	.	TRBJ2-1	CASSPRGRNEQFF	TGTGCCAGCAGCCCCAGGGGACGCAATGAGCAGTTCTTC
.	TRBV15	.	TRBJ2-7	CATSSPPGHPYEQYF	TGTGCCACCAGCAGTCCTCCGGGACACCCCTACGAGCAGTACTTC
.	TRBV2	.	TRBJ1-1	CASSEGARDTEAFF	TGTGCCAGCAGTGAAGGGGCGAGGGATACTGAAGCTTTCTTT
.	TRBV11-2	TRBD1	TRBJ1-2	CASSLFRGQDGYTF	TGTGCCAGCAGCTTATTCAGGGGGCAAGATGGCTACACCTTC
.	TRBV5-1	TRBD1	TRBJ1-2	CASSLEPGQGSFNYGYTF	TGCGCCAGCAGCTTGGAACCGGGACAGGGGAGTTTTAACTATGGCTACACCTTC
.	TRBV6-5	TRBD1	TRBJ2-7	CASSRRDRDYPEQYF	TGTGCCAGCAGCCGCCGGGACAGGGACTACCCCGAGCAGTACTTC
.	TRBV27	.	TRBJ1-1	CASSPKQQNTEAFF	TGTGCCAGCAGTCCGAAACAGCAGAACACTGAAGCTTTCTTT
.	TRBV5-1	.	TRBJ1-1	CASSLMPGKNTEAFF	TGCGCCAGCAGCTTGATGCCAGGAAAGAACACTGAAGCTTTCTTT
once	TRBV6-5	TRBD2	TRBJ2-3	CASSPSSGQTDTQYF	TGTGCCAGCAGTCCTTCTAGCGGCCAGACAGATACGCAGTATTTT
once	TRBV5-6	.	TRBJ2-7	CASSFREHYEQYF	TGTGCCAGCAGCTTCCGCGAGCACTACGAGCAGTACTTC
.	TRBV4-3	.	TRBJ2-6	CASSQASTGFSGANVLTF	TGCGCCAGCAGCCAAGCCAGTACAGGGTTCTCTGGGGCCAACGTCCTGACTTTC
.	TRBV6-5	.	TRBJ1-6	CASSYAFRAFGSPLHF	TGTGCCAGCAGTTACGCGTTCAGGGCCTTCGGATCACCCCTCCACTTT
.	TRBV5-6	TRBD2	TRBJ2-1	CASSLEKRERDYNEQFF	TGTGCCAGCAGCCTTGAAAAAAGAGAGCGGGACTACAATGAGCAGTTCTTC
.	TRBV7-3	.	TRBJ2-5	CASSPTSHRGGAQETQYF	TGTGCCAGCAGCCCAACCTCTCATAGGGGCGGGGCCCAAGAGACCCAGTACTTC
.	TRBV7-3	.	TRBJ2-1	CASSLMGAPYNEQFF	TGTGCCAGCAGCTTAATGGGGGCGCCCTACAATGAGCAGTTCTTC
few	TRBV5-1	TRBD2	TRBJ2-3	CASSYPLAGEQDTQYF	TGCGCCAGCAGCTACCCACTAGCGGGAGAGCAAGATACGCAGTATTTT
.	TRBV7-9	.	TRBJ1-4	CASSEHRQANEKLFF	TGTGCCAGCAGCGAACACCGACAGGCTAATGAAAAACTGTTTTTT
.	TRBV28	TRBD1	TRBJ2-7	CALLGPGTGPYEQYF	TGTGCCCTACTTGGACCCGGGACAGGGCCCTACGAGCAGTACTTC
.	TRBV28	.	TRBJ1-2	CASSPGWYGYTF	TGTGCCAGCAGTCCGGGGTGGTATGGCTACACCTTC
.	TRBV19	TRBD1	TRBJ1-2	CASTSRDRGRDGYTF	TGTGCCAGTACCAGCCGGGACAGGGGGAGGGATGGCTACACCTTC
few	TRBV11-2	.	TRBJ1-3	CASRIAVTGNTIYF	TGTGCCAGCAGAATAGCGGTTACTGGAAACACCATATATTTT
.	TRBV5-4	TRBD1	TRBJ1-2	CASSRDRGSGYTF	TGTGCCAGCAGCCGCGACAGGGGTAGCGGCTACACCTTC
.	TRBV5-1	.	TRBJ2-7	CASSLVGGYEQYF	TGCGCCAGCAGCTTGGTTGGCGGGTACGAGCAGTACTTC
.	TRBV7-9	.	TRBJ2-2	CASSFTGGTGELFF	TGTGCCAGCAGCTTCACAGGTGGGACCGGGGAGCTGTTTTTT
.	TRBV27	.	TRBJ2-2	CASSFGYRTGELFF	TGTGCCAGCAGTTTCGGGTACCGCACCGGGGAGCTGTTTTTT
.	TRBV27	TRBD1	TRBJ1-4	CASSANLGTGVGWGEKLFF	TGTGCCAGCAGTGCAAATCTCGGGACAGGGGTTGGATGGGGTGAAAAACTGTTTTTT
.	TRBV28	TRBD1	TRBJ1-1	CASRPPDRGRSLDTEAFF	TGTGCCAGCAGACCCCCGGACAGGGGGCGGAGTTTGGACACTGAAGCTTTCTTT
.	TRBV4-1	TRBD1	TRBJ1-3	CASSQARQGDPSGNTIYF	TGCGCCAGCAGCCAAGCCCGACAGGGAGACCCATCTGGAAACACCATATATTTT
.	TRBV29-1	.	TRBJ2-2	CSVDEGNTGELFF	TGCAGCGTTGATGAGGGTAACACCGGGGAGCTGTTTTTT
once	TRBV7-2	.	TRBJ1-5	CASSPAGNQPQHF	TGTGCCAGCAGCCCTGCGGGCAATCAGCCCCAGCATTTT
.	TRBV9	TRBD1	TRBJ1-2	CASSPRQGVDGYTF	TGTGCCAGCAGCCCAAGACAGGGAGTCGATGGCTACACCTTC
.	TRBV27	.	TRBJ2-2	CASSLSPLFHGVGTGELFF	TGTGCCAGCAGTTTATCTCCCCTCTTTCACGGAGTAGGCACCGGGGAGCTGTTTTTT
once	TRBV28	TRBD1	TRBJ1-4	CASSADRGAVELFF	TGTGCCAGCAGTGCGGACAGGGGGGCAGTAGAACTGTTTTTT
.	TRBV7-8	.	TRBJ1-4	CASSLGAGGEKLFF	TGTGCCAGCAGCTTAGGGGCCGGAGGAGAAAAACTGTTTTTT
.	TRBV28	.	TRBJ2-3	CASSLELPPDTQYF	TGTGCCAGCAGTTTGGAGCTTCCCCCAGATACGCAGTATTTT
.	TRBV29-1	.	TRBJ2-1	CSVEDERTDLNEQFF	TGCAGCGTTGAAGATGAACGGACAGACCTCAATGAGCAGTTCTTC
.	TRBV28	TRBD1	TRBJ1-5	CASSVYRDRGDQPQHF	TGTGCCAGCAGTGTATACCGGGACAGGGGGGATCAGCCCCAGCATTTT
.	TRBV9	.	TRBJ2-7	CASSWGDSKSYEQYF	TGTGCCAGCAGTTGGGGGGACTCTAAATCCTACGAGCAGTACTTC
.	TRBV19	.	TRBJ1-5	CASRPRGADQPQHF	TGTGCCAGTAGGCCCCGGGGGGCCGATCAGCCCCAGCATTTT